This T cell receptor (beta chain) was observed in a study of cytomegalovirus exposure and HLA in healthy donors. Trimming took 1 base from V and 7 from J, leaving 10 bases between them. This CDR3 region has 13 residues. CDR1 is SGHAT, CDR2 FQNNGV, per germline. PCR employed 60 Vbeta and 13 Jbeta primers. Sequencing was performed with immunoSEQ multiplex PCR; in TCRdb, only in-frame clones are kept and a portion is missing. The data contain 170,000 or so clones, roughly 83% of them singletons. The sequence was collected from a boy younger than 10 in good health and CMV-seronegative. This rearrangement joins TRBV11-2 to TRBJ1-1; perhaps TRBD1 as D (6 bases). The specimen was PBMCs. The CDR3 region has the DNA TGTGCCAGCAGCTTAGTACTACAGGGTGAAGCTTTCTTT. It translates to CASSLVLQGEAFF.